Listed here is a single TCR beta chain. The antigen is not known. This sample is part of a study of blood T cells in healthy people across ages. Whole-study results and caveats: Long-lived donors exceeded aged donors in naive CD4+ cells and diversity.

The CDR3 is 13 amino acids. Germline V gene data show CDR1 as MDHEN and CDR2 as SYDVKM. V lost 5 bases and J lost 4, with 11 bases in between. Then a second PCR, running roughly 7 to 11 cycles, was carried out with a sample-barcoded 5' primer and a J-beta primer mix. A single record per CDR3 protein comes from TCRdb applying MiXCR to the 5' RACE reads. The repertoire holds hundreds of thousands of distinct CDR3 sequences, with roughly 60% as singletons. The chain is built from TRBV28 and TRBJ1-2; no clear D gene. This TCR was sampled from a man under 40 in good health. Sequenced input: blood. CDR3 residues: CASSLDLGYGYTF. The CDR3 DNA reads TGTGCCAGCAGTCTGGACCTTGGCTATGGCTACACCTTC.